This T cell receptor beta chain appears in the sequencing data of a study of breast tumors, draining lymph nodes, adjacent tissues (TCRdb year 2016). Broadly, across the study: TCR beta repertoires were compared across tumor, adjacent nontumor tissue and axillary lymph nodes obtained from breast cancer patients. In human breast cancer, the study set out to assess how tumor, surrounding tissue and draining lymph node repertoires relate to one another and whether T cells might be exchanged between them. Broad study findings and their caveats: The similarity between tumor and nontumor tissue repertoires was significantly greater in luminal-like breast cancer than in basal-like breast cancer. A scenario in which most tumor T cells derive from the lymph node and then expand within tumor tissue was judged to be consistent with the data. The conclusion that tumor T cells originate in lymph nodes was presented as consistent with a hypothesis rather than as directly demonstrated. Tumor T-cell repertoires showed less diversity than lymph node repertoires and more diversity than nontumor tissue repertoires, and tumor T-cell repertoires showed preferential V and J gene usage.

Lymph node samples were obtained from the axillary draining lymph nodes of breast cancer patients. The CDR3 goes from the cysteine to the phenylalanine over 17 residues. Only the CDR3 part of the read is kept: 51 bases, read in frame from the first base. V lost 7 bases and J lost 5 bases, and the count of bases not matched to a germline gene is 17. CDR1 and CDR2 are drawn from the germline V gene: MGHRA, YSYEKL. Sequenced using an Illumina HiSeq 2000. TCR beta chain libraries were generated through multiplex PCR amplification. The amplified TCR beta chain products were analyzed by high-throughput sequencing. Through fastp at Q25 and MiXCR, TCRdb rebuilt clones from the public reads, retaining in-frame beta chains. Every distinct CDR3 protein forms one entry, paired with its most common genes and DNA. In this sample the table shows fewer than 200,000 distinct CDR3 sequences, approximately 30% of which occur a single time. The ten largest clones add up to 4.3% of the sample.

This clonotype was recorded many times. The antigen it recognizes is unknown. No quality values exist for individual bases; no much larger clone is one base distant. Sequencing was performed on axillary lymph node tissue. The rearranged segments are TRBV4-1 and TRBJ2-1, and 7 junction bases match TRBD1. The clonotype comes from a female donor with breast cancer. Some clones in this sample may be carry-over from other donors' samples. At the DNA level, the sequence is TGCGCCAGCAAGCCAAACATGGGCAGGGGGAGCAACAATGAGCAGTTCTTC. This yields the protein CASKPNMGRGSNNEQFF.